This TCR beta chain was profiled in a study of T cell responses to AZD1222 COVID-19 vaccine. About the study: Pooled in the analysis were second doses at about 4 or about 12 weeks.

Regarding this clone: Its antigen is currently unknown.

Study outcomes and limitations: At baseline, seropositivity was found in only five or six AZD1222 recipients.

Assay: immunoSEQ multiplex PCR; the TCRdb copy retains only in-frame clones and omits some. The sample has 110,000 to 150,000 clones, around 90% seen once. The sequencing used peripheral blood, collected on day 0 of AZD1222 vaccination. The origin of this receptor is an adult in good health.

CDR3 coding DNA: TGTGCCAGCAGCTCTAGTACTAGCGGGGAGCTGTTTTTT. Amino acid sequence: CASSSSTSGELFF. The chain recombines TRBV7-6 with TRBJ2-2; the D gene is possibly TRBD2 (5 bases). The CDR3 runs 13 residues. CDR1 SGHVS and CDR2 FNYEAQ come from the germline V gene. V lost 4 bases and J lost 7, with 10 bases in between.